One and the same sample provided the 9 T cell receptor beta chains below, sequenced in a study of blood T cell repertoires in COVID-19. Here immunoSEQ multiplex PCR was the method, and the copy in TCRdb shows in-frame clones only, minus some. The sample consists of 150,000 to 190,000 clones, 85% of them appearing once. The sequenced sample was peripheral blood. These receptor sequences come from a woman aged 55-69 years with COVID-19, enrolled during active disease.

The chain carries TRBV5-1 and TRBJ2-7; D might be TRBD2 (7 bases). The length of the CDR3 is 14 residues. In germline, CDR1 is SGHRS, CDR2 YFSETQ. Trimming pared 4 bases from V and 6 bases from J, leaving 17 bases between. The CDR3 bases are TGCGCCAGCAGCGGGTCACAGGGAGGGAGCGAGCAGTACTTC. It yields the protein CASSGSQGGSEQYF.

The chain recombines TRBV11-2 with TRBJ1-1; 7 nucleotides line up with TRBD1. The trim removed 5 bases at V and 1 base at J, leaving 4 bases unmatched. Germline V lookup: CDR1 SGHAT, CDR2 FQNNGV. This CDR3 region has 14 residues. CDR3 bases: TGTGCCAGCAGCATACGACAGGGGAACACTGAAGCTTTCTTT. This encodes CASSIRQGNTEAFF.

V gene TRBV5-6 combines with J gene TRBJ1-4; perhaps TRBD1 as D (6 bases). Germline V lookup: CDR1 SGHDT, CDR2 YYEEEE. V lost 4 bases and J lost 8, with 18 bases in between. This CDR3 is built from 15 residues. DNA for the CDR3: TGTGCCAGCAGCGGGGGGGCACAAGGTACGGAAAAACTGTTTTTT. Translation: CASSGGAQGTEKLFF.

This clone was seen more than once but under ten times. V and J are TRBV7-6 and TRBJ2-1; TRBD1 agrees at 8 bases. Germline V lookup: CDR1 SGHVS, CDR2 FNYEAQ. V lost 5 bases to trimming and J lost 6 bases; unmatched junction nucleotides: 12. The CDR3 consists of 16 residues. The CDR3 spells CASSPVGQGIGNEQFF. CDR3 nucleotide sequence: TGTGCCAGCAGCCCCGTTGGACAGGGTATAGGCAATGAGCAGTTCTTC.

The chain couples TRBV5-1 to TRBJ1-1; the D gene is possibly TRBD1 (6 bases). This CDR3 region has 16 residues. The germline gives CDR1 SGHRS, CDR2 YFSETQ. V was pared by 4 bases and J by 4 bases, with 20 bases between. The CDR3 coding sequence is TGCGCCAGCAGCCCTACCTTGACAGGTATTGTCACTGAAGCTTTCTTT. Translated: CASSPTLTGIVTEAFF.

The chain employs TRBV7-3 and TRBJ2-5, with 9 bases that match TRBD1. CDR3 length: 15 residues. V shed 2 bases and J 3 bases; nucleotides not matched to a gene: 4. CDR1 SGHTA and CDR2 FQGTGA come from the germline V gene. The CDR3 bases are TGTGCCAGCAGCTTAGGGACAGGGTTCGAAGAGACCCAGTACTTC. It specifies CASSLGTGFEETQYF.

The rearrangement links TRBV9 to TRBJ2-5; 9 positions agree with TRBD2. The CDR3 totals 17 residues. Germline trimming cut 0 bases from V and 4 bases from J; bases unmatched to any gene: 10. Per the germline V gene, CDR1 is SGDLS and CDR2 is YYNGEE. The CDR3 loop reads CASSVAAGGSYIETQYF. The CDR3 bases are TGTGCCAGCAGCGTAGCAGCGGGAGGTTCGTACATAGAGACCCAGTACTTC. The whole variable domain, remainder taken from reference TRBV9 and TRBJ2-5, is DSGVTQTPKHLITATGQRVTLRCSPRSGDLSVYWYQQSLDQGLQFLIQYYNGEERAKGNILERFSAQQFPDLHSELNLSSLELGDSALYFCASSVAAGGSYIETQYFGPGTRLLVL.

The CDR3 is CASSELRGRTEAFF. The CDR3 DNA is TGTGCCAGCAGTGAACTGAGGGGGCGAACTGAAGCTTTCTTT. The chain carries TRBV2 and TRBJ1-1; TRBD1 agrees at 7 bases. With 2 bases clipped from V and 5 bases from J, the junction kept 5 bases outside the gene matches. Germline-derived CDR1 and CDR2 are SNHLY and FYNNEI. The CDR3 has 14 residues.

This chain links TRBV3-1 (or the pseudogene TRBV3-2) with TRBJ1-1, with TRBD1 matching 10 bases. Germline loops: CDR1 LGHDT, CDR2 YNNKEL (reference sequence). This CDR3 spans 15 amino acids. Trimming cost V 1 base and J 7 bases; bases outside gene matches: 6. CDR3 nucleotides: TGTGCCAGCAGCCAAGCGGACAGGGGGAAAGATGAAGCTTTCTTT. It translates to CASSQADRGKDEAFF.